The 10 T cell receptor beta chains presented below share a single source sample, sequenced in a study of metastatic and nonmetastatic thyroid tumors. TCRdb reanalyzed the PCR reads via MiXCR. This sample has approximately 44,000 clones, with 28% found just once. All patients reached thyroid surgery having received no treatment beforehand. The sample was blood. The source of these receptors is a male donor with papillary thyroid cancer or a benign thyroid nodule (not recorded which). Some clones in this sample may be carry-over from other donors' samples.

Note on this clone: A clone one base away is much larger, so this may be a read error. The rearrangement uses TRBV29-1 and TRBJ2-6; a possible D gene is TRBD1 (7 bases). The CDR3 spans 16 residues. With 8 bases removed from V and 2 bases from J, the gap between germline ends came to 19 bases. In germline, CDR1 is SQVTM, CDR2 ANQGSEA. The DNA of the CDR3 is TGCAGCTCCGTCGGGGGACAGTTCGCTGGGGCCAACGTCCTGACTTTC. Its translation is CSSVGGQFAGANVLTF.

The chain combines TRBV30 with TRBJ2-2; D is unclear. In germline, CDR1 is GTSNPN, CDR2 SVGIG (reference sequence). V lost 0 bases and J lost 7, with 6 bases in between. The CDR3 totals 12 residues. CDR3 protein: CAWSVGSGELFF. DNA of the CDR3: TGTGCCTGGAGTGTGGGTAGCGGGGAGCTGTTTTTT.

This clone was detected once. The chain carries TRBV11-1 and TRBJ2-3; 7 bases align to TRBD1. Losses at the gene ends were 4 bases for V and 6 bases for J; bases not matched to a gene: 10. Germline-derived CDR1 and CDR2 are SGHAT and FQDESV (reference sequence). The CDR3 runs to 15 residues. The CDR3 protein is CASSYGQAAPDTQYF. In DNA, the CDR3 is TGTGCCAGCAGCTACGGACAGGCGGCACCGGATACGCAGTATTTT. The full variable domain, rest sourced from reference TRBV11-1 and TRBJ2-3, is EAEVAQSPRYKITEKSQAVAFWCDPISGHATLYWYRQILGQGPELLVQFQDESVVDDSQLPKDRFSAERLKGVDSTLKIQPAELGDSAMYLCASSYGQAAPDTQYFGPGTRLTVL.

This clone was recorded at least ten times. A much larger clone lies a single base off, so this may be a read error. V and J are TRBV6-1 and TRBJ2-7; TRBD2 agrees at 13 bases. The germline V gene encodes CDR1 MNHNS and CDR2 SASEGT. CDR3 length: 15 residues. CDR3 amino acids: CASSDRLAGGYEQHF. The CDR3 nucleotides read TGTGCCAGCAGTGATCGACTAGCGGGAGGCTACGAGCAGCACTTC.

This clone was counted at least ten times. The chain recombines TRBV3-1 with TRBJ1-5; D not certain. This CDR3 has 14 residues. CDR1 and CDR2 (germline): LGHDT, YNNKEL (reference sequence). V dropped 4 bases and J dropped 0 bases, with 7 bases sitting between them. The CDR3 DNA follows: TGTGCCAGCAGCCCCTTATATAGCAATCAGCCCCAGCATTTT. Its protein is CASSPLYSNQPQHF.

CDR3 in amino acids: CASSPRTNSPLHF. The CDR3 DNA is TGTGCCAGCAGCCCCCGGACCAATTCACCCCTCCACTTT. The V and J genes are TRBV7-2 and TRBJ1-6; D is uncertain. Germline CDR1 and CDR2: SGHTA and FQGNSA. The CDR3 has 13 residues. V shed 5 bases and J shed 7 bases, with 9 bases lying between them. The complete variable domain, with remaining parts taken from reference TRBV7-2 and TRBJ1-6, reads GAGVSQSPSNKVTEKGKDVELRCDPISGHTALYWYRQSLGQGLEFLIYFQGNSAPDKSGLPSDRFSAERTGGSVSTLTIQRTQQEDSAVYLCASSPRTNSPLHFGNGTRLTVT.

This clone occurred once. This chain connects TRBV20-1 to TRBJ1-5; the match to TRBD1 covers 7 bases. Germline loops: CDR1 DFQATT, CDR2 SNEGSKA (reference sequence). The CDR3 length is 14 residues. V was pared by 4 bases and J by 2 bases, with 5 bases of the junction left unmatched. This CDR3 is CSATTGMGNQPQHF. Written as DNA, the CDR3 is TGCAGTGCTACGACAGGGATGGGCAATCAGCCCCAGCATTTT.

Ten or more counts support this clone. The chain has TRBV6-2 or TRBV6-3 and TRBJ1-1; maybe TRBD1 (5 bases). CDR1 MNHEY and CDR2 SVGEGT come from the germline V gene. The CDR3 totals 16 residues. Trimming shortened V by 6 bases and J by 4 bases, and 21 bases separated the two germline ends. The CDR3 sequence: CASRPPPSGGVTEAFF. The CDR3 region has the DNA TGTGCCAGCAGACCCCCGCCGTCAGGAGGGGTCACTGAAGCTTTCTTT.

This clone was seen a few times. The chain couples TRBV2 to TRBJ2-7; tentatively, D is TRBD2 (6 bases). Germline V gives CDR1 SNHLY, CDR2 FYNNEI. V was trimmed by 11 bases and J by 4 bases, leaving 18 bases between them. The CDR3 consists of 13 residues. The CDR3 protein is CAGRLEREYEQYF. CDR3 nucleotide sequence: TGTGCCGGAAGACTAGAGAGAGAGTACGAGCAGTACTTC.

Ten or more counts support this clone. V and J are TRBV4-1 and TRBJ2-3; D is tentatively TRBD1 or TRBD2 (6 bases each). Trimming left V 1 base short and J 8 bases short, with 16 bases between. CDR3 length equals 15 residues. Looked up from germline, CDR1 is MGHRA and CDR2 is YSYEKL. CDR3 in amino acids: CASSQVPGEAVTQYF. In DNA form, the CDR3 reads TGCGCCAGCAGCCAAGTGCCAGGGGAGGCAGTTACGCAGTATTTT.